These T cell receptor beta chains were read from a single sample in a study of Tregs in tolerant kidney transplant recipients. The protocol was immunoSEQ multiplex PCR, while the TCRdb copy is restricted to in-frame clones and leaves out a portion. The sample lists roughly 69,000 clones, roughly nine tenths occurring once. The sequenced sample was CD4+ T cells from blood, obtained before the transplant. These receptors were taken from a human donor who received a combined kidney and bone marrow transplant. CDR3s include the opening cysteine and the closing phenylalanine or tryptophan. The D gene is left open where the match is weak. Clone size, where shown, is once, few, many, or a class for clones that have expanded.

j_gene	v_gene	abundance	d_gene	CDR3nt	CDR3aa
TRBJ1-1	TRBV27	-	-	TGTGCCAGCAGTTTATCGGCGCAGGGGTTGTACACTGAAGCTTTCTTT	CASSLSAQGLYTEAFF
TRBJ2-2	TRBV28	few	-	TGTGCCAGCCTCCGGAGCCCGGGTAACACCGGGGAGCTGTTTTTT	CASLRSPGNTGELFF
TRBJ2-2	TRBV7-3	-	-	TGTGCCAGCAGCCCGGGACATCCGAACACCGGGGAGCTGTTTTTT	CASSPGHPNTGELFF
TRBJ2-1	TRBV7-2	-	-	TGTGCCAGCAGCTCCGGGGGTAGAGTCTATGAGCAGTTCTTC	CASSSGGRVYEQFF
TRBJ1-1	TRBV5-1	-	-	TGCGCCAGCACATCAGGGATCACTCGTAACACTGAAGCTTTCTTT	CASTSGITRNTEAFF
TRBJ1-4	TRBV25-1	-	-	TGTGCCAGCAGTCAGGGCTACCCAACTAATGAAAAACTGTTTTTT	CASSQGYPTNEKLFF
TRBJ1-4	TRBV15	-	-	TGTGCCACCAGCAGAGATAGAGGGTATGAAAAACTGTTTTTT	CATSRDRGYEKLFF
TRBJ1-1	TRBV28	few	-	TGTGCCAGCAGTACCCCTACCACTGAAGCTTTCTTT	CASSTPTTEAFF
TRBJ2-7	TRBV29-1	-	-	TGCAGCGTTGTAAGGGGGGGCCTTTCCTACGAGCAGTACTTC	CSVVRGGLSYEQYF
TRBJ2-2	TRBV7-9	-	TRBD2	TGTGCCAGCAGCTTCCCGGGACTAGCGAACACCGGGGAGCTGTTTTTT	CASSFPGLANTGELFF
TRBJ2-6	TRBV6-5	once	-	TGTGCCAGCAGGACAGGACCTTCTGGGGCCAACGTCCTGACTTTC	CASRTGPSGANVLTF
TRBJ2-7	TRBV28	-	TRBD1	TGTGCCAGCAGCGTAGGGACAGGCGAGCAGTACTTC	CASSVGTGEQYF
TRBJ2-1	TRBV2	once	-	TGTGCCAGCAGTGTGGCAGACTTACAATGGTCGGAGCAGTTCTTC	CASSVADLQWSEQFF
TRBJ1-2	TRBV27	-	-	TGTGCCAGCAGTTTTAGGGGTGGCTATGGCTACACCTTC	CASSFRGGYGYTF
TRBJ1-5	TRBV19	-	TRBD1	TGTGCCAGTAGAGAGGTGGCAGGGGGCCATCAGCCCCAGCATTTT	CASREVAGGHQPQHF
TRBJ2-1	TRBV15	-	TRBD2	TGTGCCACCAGCAGGGCAGGACTAGCGGGAGTACATGAGCAGTTCTTC	CATSRAGLAGVHEQFF
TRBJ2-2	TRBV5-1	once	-	TGCGCCAGCAGCTTGGGACAAAACACCGGGGAGCTGTTTTTT	CASSLGQNTGELFF
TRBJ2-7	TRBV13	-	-	TGTGCCAGCAGCTTAGACAGTATTGGCCCCTACGAGCAGTACTTC	CASSLDSIGPYEQYF
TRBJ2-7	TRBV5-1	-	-	TGCGCCAGCAGCCCGGATAACAGGGCGTACGAGCAGTACTTC	CASSPDNRAYEQYF
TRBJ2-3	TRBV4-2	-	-	TGTGCCAGCAGCCAAGTGCGAGGGGGGGTCACAGATACGCAGTATTTT	CASSQVRGGVTDTQYF
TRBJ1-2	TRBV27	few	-	TGTGCCAGCAGCCTACACTCGACAGTGGAAGGCTACACCTTC	CASSLHSTVEGYTF
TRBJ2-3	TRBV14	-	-	TGTGCCAGCAGCCAACGCGGCCGCACAGATACGCAGTATTTT	CASSQRGRTDTQYF
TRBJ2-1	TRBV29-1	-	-	TGCAGCGTTGAACAGGACAAGCGTTACAATGAGCAGTTCTTC	CSVEQDKRYNEQFF
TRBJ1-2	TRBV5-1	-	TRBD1	TGCGCCAGCCACCTCGAAGGGGGCGGCTATGGCTACACCTTC	CASHLEGGGYGYTF
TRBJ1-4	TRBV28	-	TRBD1	TGTGCCAGCAGTTTACAAAGGACAGGGGGCGACGGGATAGAAAAACTGTTTTTT	CASSLQRTGGDGIEKLFF
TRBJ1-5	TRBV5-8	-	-	TGTGCCAGCAGCTCCACCGGACTGGCCCAGCATTTT	CASSSTGLAQHF
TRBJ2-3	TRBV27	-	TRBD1	TGTGCCAGCAGTTCCGGGACAGGGAACGCAGATACGCAGTATTTT	CASSSGTGNADTQYF
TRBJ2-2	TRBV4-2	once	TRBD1	TGTGCCAGCAGCCAAGAGGGTCGGACAGGGGAAGGGGCCGGGGAGCTGTTTTTT	CASSQEGRTGEGAGELFF
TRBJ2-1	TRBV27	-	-	TGTGCCAGCAGTCCGTTTCCCCTTACTGACAAAGAGCAGTTCTTC	CASSPFPLTDKEQFF
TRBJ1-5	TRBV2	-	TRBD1	TGTGCCAGCAGTAAACAGGGGGCTCGCAATCAGCCCCAGCATTTT	CASSKQGARNQPQHF
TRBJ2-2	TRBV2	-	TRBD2	TGTGCCAGCAGTGAAATCAGCGGGAGGGGCACCGGGGAGCTGTTTTTT	CASSEISGRGTGELFF
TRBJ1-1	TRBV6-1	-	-	TGTGCCAGCTCGCGGGGGAGGGAAGCTTTCTTT	CASSRGREAFF
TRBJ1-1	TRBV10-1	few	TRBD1	TGCGCCAGCAGTGGGGACAGGAACACTGAAGCTTTCTTT	CASSGDRNTEAFF
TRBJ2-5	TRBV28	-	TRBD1	TGTGCCAGCAGTGGAGGCCCCATGACAGGGGAAGAGACCCAGTACTTC	CASSGGPMTGEETQYF
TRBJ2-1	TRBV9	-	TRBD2	TGTGCCGCGATAGCGGGAGGTAATGAGCAGTTCTTC	CAAIAGGNEQFF
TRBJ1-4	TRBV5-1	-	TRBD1	TGCGCCAGCAGCATAGGGACAGGTCAAGATGAAAAACTGTTTTTT	CASSIGTGQDEKLFF
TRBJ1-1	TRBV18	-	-	TGTGCCAGCTCACCACGTGAAGGGGGGAACACTGAAGCTTTCTTT	CASSPREGGNTEAFF
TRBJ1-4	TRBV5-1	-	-	TGCGCCAGCAGCTTACAGGGAACTGCAACTAATGAAAAACTGTTTTTT	CASSLQGTATNEKLFF
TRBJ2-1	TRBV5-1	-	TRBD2	TGCGCCAGCAGCATAGGGGTGGCGGGAGTTTCCGAGCAGTTCTTC	CASSIGVAGVSEQFF
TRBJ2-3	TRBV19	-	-	TGTGCCAGTAGTAGGACTTCAACCTCTAGCACAGATACGCAGTATTTT	CASSRTSTSSTDTQYF
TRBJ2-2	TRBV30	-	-	TGTGCCTGGAGTGTACGTCCCCCAGGCCCGCGTAACACCGGGGAGCTGTTTTTT	CAWSVRPPGPRNTGELFF
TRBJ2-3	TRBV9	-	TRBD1	TGTGCCAGCAGCGTTCCGGGACAGGGGGCACAAGATACGCAGTATTTT	CASSVPGQGAQDTQYF
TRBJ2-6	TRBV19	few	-	TGTGCCAGTAGTCTGCGGAGCTCTGGGGCCAACGTCCTGACTTTC	CASSLRSSGANVLTF
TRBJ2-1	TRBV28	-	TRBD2	TGTGCCAGCAGTGGACCCCGGACTAGCAGTGAGCAGTTCTTC	CASSGPRTSSEQFF
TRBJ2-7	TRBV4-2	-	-	TGTGCCAGCAGCCAAGGGGACTTGTACGAGCAGTACTTC	CASSQGDLYEQYF
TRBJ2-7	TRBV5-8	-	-	TGTGCCAGCAGCTTGGTAAGGGGGTACGAGCAGTACTTC	CASSLVRGYEQYF